Described below is a single T cell receptor beta chain sequence and its context. The target antigen is unknown. This was the immunoSEQ version 4 assay in survey mode. The assay was immunoSEQ multiplex PCR, and TCRdb's table has in-frame clones only and misses some. Counted here are under 45,000 clones, about 90% occurring once; the ten biggest clones make up 0.95% to 1.1%. Nonspecific anti-CD3/anti-CD28 bead stimulation represents the broad CD4+ T cell repertoire. Sorting selected CD4+ T cells upregulating both CD40 ligand and CD69. Undetectable plasma HIV-1 RNA below 50 copies/mL lasted at least 4 years. PBMCs were depleted of CD8+ T cells before stimulation. These data come from a study of persistence of HIV-infected CD4 T cells. Study-wide points: Compared with CD3/CD28-stimulated cells, CMV- and Gag-responding cells showed lower TCRbeta richness.

This material consisted of CD4+ T cells sorted from PBMCs after 18-hour stimulation, taken from a patient who received antiretroviral therapy. The clonotype originates from an adult man with HIV who was CMV-seropositive.

The CDR3 spells CASTNRRGLNQPQHF. The CDR3 DNA reads TGTGCCAGTACCAACCGGAGGGGTCTCAATCAGCCCCAGCATTTT. The chain employs TRBV19 and TRBJ1-5; possible D gene TRBD1, 5 bases. CDR3 size: 15 residues. V lost 7 bases, J lost 3 bases, and 16 bases lay in between. The germline CDR1 and CDR2 sequences are LNHDA and SQIVND (reference sequence).